This T cell receptor (beta chain) was profiled in a study of blood T cells in healthy people across ages. The use of a sample-barcoded 5' primer and a J-beta primer mix characterized a second PCR of about 7 to 12 cycles. TCRdb called the 5' RACE reads again in MiXCR, with one record for every CDR3 protein. This sample carries a few hundred thousand distinct CDR3 sequences, around a quarter of them seen once, and the ten largest clones take approximately 3.6%. Regarding this clonotype: Its cognate antigen is unknown.

Germline V gives CDR1 ENHRY, CDR2 SYGVKD. The ends were cut back, 4 bases at V and 1 base at J, with 4 bases in the middle. The CDR3 has 12 amino acids. Whole-study results and caveats: It was not known whether donors were CMV positive (a possible confounder of expanded clonotype changes). Roughly linear declines in TCR beta diversity per million T cells occurred with age.

Peripheral blood samples of 7.5 to 10 milliliters were drawn from each donor. A further study also used this sample, focusing on T cells of mothers and their children. As that study records: Addition of sample barcodes and 2-4 random nucleotides occurred through the M1S primer of the second PCR.

The source material was blood. The receptor comes from a boy under 10 years old in good health. The chain has TRBV10-3 and TRBJ1-1; D not resolved. CDR3 bases: TGTGCCATCAGTGTACAGAACACTGAAGCTTTCTTT. Protein: CAISVQNTEAFF.